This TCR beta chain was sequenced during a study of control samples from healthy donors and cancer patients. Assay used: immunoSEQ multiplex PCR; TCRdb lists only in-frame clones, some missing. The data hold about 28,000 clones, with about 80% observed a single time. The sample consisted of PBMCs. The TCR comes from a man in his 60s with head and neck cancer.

CDR3 loop: CASTPGAGATGELFF. The CDR3 bases are TGCGCCAGCACCCCGGGAGCGGGAGCTACCGGGGAGCTGTTTTTT. The chain recombines TRBV5-1 with TRBJ2-2; 8 bases are shared with TRBD2. The CDR3 sequence is 15 residues long. The germline V gene encodes CDR1 SGHRS and CDR2 YFSETQ. V lost 6 bases, J lost 5 bases, and 9 bases stayed unmatched.